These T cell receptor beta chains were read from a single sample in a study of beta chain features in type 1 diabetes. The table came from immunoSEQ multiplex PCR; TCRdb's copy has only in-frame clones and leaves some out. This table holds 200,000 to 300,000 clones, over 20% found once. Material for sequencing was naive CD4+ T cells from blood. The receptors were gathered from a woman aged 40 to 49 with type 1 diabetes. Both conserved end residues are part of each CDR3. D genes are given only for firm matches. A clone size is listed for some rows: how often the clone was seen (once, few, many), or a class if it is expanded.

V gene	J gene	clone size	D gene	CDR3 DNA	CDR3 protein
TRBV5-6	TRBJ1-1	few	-	TGTGCCAGCAGCTCGAGTTACGGGACAGAAGCTTTCTTT	CASSSSYGTEAFF
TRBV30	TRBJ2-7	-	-	TGTGCCTCTTCCCGACAGCTCTCCTACGAGCAGTACTTC	CASSRQLSYEQYF
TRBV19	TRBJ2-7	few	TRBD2	TGTGCCAGTGCGGGGGATACGCCTACCTACGAGCAGTACTTC	CASAGDTPTYEQYF
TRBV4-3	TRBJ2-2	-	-	TGCGCCAGCAGCCAAGAACAGGGTTCCGGGGAGCTGTTTTTT	CASSQEQGSGELFF
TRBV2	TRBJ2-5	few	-	TGTGCCAGCAGTGAGAGAGGGGAGGAAGAGACCCAGTACTTC	CASSERGEEETQYF
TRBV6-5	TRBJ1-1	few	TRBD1	TGTGCCAGCAGGACAGGGGCTGAAGCTTTCTTT	CASRTGAEAFF
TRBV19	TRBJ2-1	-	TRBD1	TGTGCCAGTAGTATGATGACAGGGGGCTACAATGAGCAGTTCTTC	CASSMMTGGYNEQFF
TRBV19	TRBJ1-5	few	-	TGTGCCAGTAGTAAGAGTATCAATCAGCCCCAGCATTTT	CASSKSINQPQHF
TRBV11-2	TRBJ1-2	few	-	TGTGCCAGCAGCCCCTCCAACGGGAACTATGGCTACACCTTC	CASSPSNGNYGYTF
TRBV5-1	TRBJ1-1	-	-	TGCGCCAGCAGCTTGAACAGGGACACTGAAGCTTTCTTT	CASSLNRDTEAFF
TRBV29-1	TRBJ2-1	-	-	TGCAGCGTTGAAAAGGAAGCGGATGAGCAGTTCTTC	CSVEKEADEQFF
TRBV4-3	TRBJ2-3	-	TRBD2	TGCGCCAGCAGCCAAGATTGGGGGACTAGCAAGACGCAGTATTTT	CASSQDWGTSKTQYF
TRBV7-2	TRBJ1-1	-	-	TGTGCCAGCAGCTTAAGGTCGACAGGGAACACTGAAGCTTTCTTT	CASSLRSTGNTEAFF
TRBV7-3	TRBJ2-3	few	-	TGTGCCAGCAGCTTAGGCAGGCGAGGGGATACGCAGTATTTT	CASSLGRRGDTQYF
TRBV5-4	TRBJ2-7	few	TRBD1	TGTGCCAGCAGAGGGGACAGGGTAGGCGAGCAGTACTTC	CASRGDRVGEQYF